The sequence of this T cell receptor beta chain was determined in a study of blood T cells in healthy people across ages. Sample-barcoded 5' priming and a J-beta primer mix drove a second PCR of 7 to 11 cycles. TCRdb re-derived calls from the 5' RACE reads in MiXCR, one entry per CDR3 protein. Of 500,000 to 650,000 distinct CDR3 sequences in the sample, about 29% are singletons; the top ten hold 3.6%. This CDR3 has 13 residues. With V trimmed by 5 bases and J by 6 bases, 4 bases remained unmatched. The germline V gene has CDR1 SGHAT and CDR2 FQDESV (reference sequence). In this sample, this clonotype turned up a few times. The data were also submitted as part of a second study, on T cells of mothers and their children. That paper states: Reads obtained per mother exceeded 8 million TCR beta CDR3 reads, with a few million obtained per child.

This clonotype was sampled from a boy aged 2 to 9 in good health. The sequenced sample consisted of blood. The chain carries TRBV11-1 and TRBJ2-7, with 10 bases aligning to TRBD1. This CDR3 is CASSKRTGGEQYF. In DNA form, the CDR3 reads TGTGCCAGCAGCAAACGGACAGGGGGCGAGCAGTACTTC.